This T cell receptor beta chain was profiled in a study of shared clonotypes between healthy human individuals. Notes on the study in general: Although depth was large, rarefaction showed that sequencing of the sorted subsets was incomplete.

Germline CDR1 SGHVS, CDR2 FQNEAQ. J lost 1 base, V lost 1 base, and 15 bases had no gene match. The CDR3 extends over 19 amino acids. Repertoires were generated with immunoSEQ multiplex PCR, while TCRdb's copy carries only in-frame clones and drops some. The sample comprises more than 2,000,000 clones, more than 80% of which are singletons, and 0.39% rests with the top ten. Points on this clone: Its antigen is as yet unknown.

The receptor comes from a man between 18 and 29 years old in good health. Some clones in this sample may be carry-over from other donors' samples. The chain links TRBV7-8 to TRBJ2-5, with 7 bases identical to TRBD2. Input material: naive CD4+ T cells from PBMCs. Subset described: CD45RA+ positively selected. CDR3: CASSLDLAAGVSPQETQYF. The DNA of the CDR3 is TGTGCCAGCAGCTTAGATTTGGCGGCGGGAGTGAGCCCCCAAGAGACCCAGTACTTC. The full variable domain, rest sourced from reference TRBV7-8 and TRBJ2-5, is GAGVSQSPRYKVAKRGQDVALRCDPISGHVSLFWYQQALGQGPEFLTYFQNEAQLDKSGLPSDRFFAERPEGSVSTLKIQRTQQEDSAVYLCASSLDLAAGVSPQETQYFGPGTRLLVL.